This entry lists 23 T cell receptor beta chains sequenced from one sample in a study of blood T cell repertoires in COVID-19. Assay used: immunoSEQ multiplex PCR; TCRdb lists only in-frame clones, some missing. The sample lists approximately 150,000 clones; approximately 77% were seen once. Material: PBMCs or T cells enriched from blood (not recorded which). All receptors derive from a man aged 60-69 years who had recovered from COVID-19.

The gene calls are TRBV19 and TRBJ2-6, with TRBD1 matching 7 bases. Germline assignment: CDR1 LNHDA and CDR2 SQIVND (reference sequence). Trimming removed 3 bases from V and 2 bases from J; junction bases left unmatched: 1. The CDR3 spans 15 residues. The CDR3 region is CASSIGQAGANVLTF. CDR3 in DNA: TGTGCCAGTAGTATTGGACAGGCTGGGGCCAACGTCCTGACTTTC. Drawing the rest from reference TRBV19 and TRBJ2-6, the complete variable domain is DGGITQSPKYLFRKEGQNVTLSCEQNLNHDAMYWYRQDPGQGLRLIYYSQIVNDFQKGDIAEGYSVSREKKESFPLTVTSAQKNPTAFYLCASSIGQAGANVLTFGAGSRLTVL.

The chain is built from TRBV9 and TRBJ1-5; D is possibly TRBD1 (5 bases). The V gene lost 0 bases and the J gene lost 0 bases, with 25 bases spanning the gap. Germline V gives CDR1 SGDLS, CDR2 YYNGEE. This CDR3 contains 21 residues. The CDR3 region is CASSVAEQAEDDPYSNQPQHF. The CDR3 bases are TGTGCCAGCAGCGTAGCTGAACAGGCCGAGGACGATCCCTATAGCAATCAGCCCCAGCATTTT.

The V call is TRBV5-5, the J call TRBJ1-2; 12 bases are shared with TRBD1. V shed 1 base, J shed 4 bases, and the junction held 5 bases outside the gene matches. CDR3 size: 16 residues. Germline CDR1 SGHKS, CDR2 YYEKEE (reference sequence). The CDR3 is CASSLLGQGAFYGYTF. CDR3 in DNA: TGTGCCAGCAGCTTGTTGGGACAGGGGGCTTTCTATGGCTACACCTTC.

This clone was seen only once. V gene TRBV6-2 or TRBV6-3 combines with J gene TRBJ2-7, with 13 bases identical to TRBD2. Unmatched junction bases numbered 10, after V lost 3 bases and J lost 2 bases. This CDR3 comprises 18 residues. Germline CDR1 reads MNHEY; CDR2 reads SVGEGT. The chain's CDR3 is CASSYDLLGLAGAYEQYF. The CDR3 bases are TGTGCCAGCAGTTATGACCTTCTCGGACTAGCGGGAGCCTACGAGCAGTACTTC.

This chain uses TRBV5-5 with TRBJ1-2; D is unclear. Trimming pared 2 bases from V and 4 bases from J, leaving 9 bases between. The CDR3 runs to 13 residues. Germline V gene data show CDR1 as SGHKS and CDR2 as YYEKEE (reference sequence). Here the CDR3 reads CASSLDTVYGYTF. The CDR3 nucleotides read TGTGCCAGCAGCTTAGACACCGTCTATGGCTACACCTTC.

The gene calls are TRBV6-9 and TRBJ1-2; TRBD1 aligns across 7 bases. CDR1 is MNHGY, CDR2 SVAAGI, per germline. V was pared by 11 bases and J by 4 bases, with 4 bases of the junction left unmatched. This CDR3 is 11 amino acids long. The CDR3 spells CAYRDSYGYTF. In DNA form, the CDR3 reads TGTGCCTACCGGGACAGCTATGGCTACACCTTC.

This rearrangement joins TRBV3-1 (or the pseudogene TRBV3-2) to TRBJ2-7; 7 nucleotides match TRBD1. Germline CDR1 and CDR2: LGHDT and YNNKEL (reference sequence). This CDR3 has 16 residues. V gave up 0 bases and J gave up 7 bases; unmatched junction bases: 12. CDR3 protein: CASSQDYRGPLGEQYF. The CDR3 nucleotides are TGTGCCAGCAGCCAAGACTACAGGGGACCCCTTGGGGAGCAGTACTTC.

This clone was found once. This chain uses TRBV7-8 with TRBJ2-2; weak D call: TRBD1 (5 bases). The CDR3 is 16 residues long. CDR1 and CDR2 from the germline V gene are SGHVS and FQNEAQ. The V end lost 3 bases, the J end lost 2 bases, and 13 bases lay between the germline ends. The CDR3 reads CASSFLVGHNTGELFF. The CDR3 DNA is TGTGCCAGCAGCTTCCTTGTAGGACACAACACCGGGGAGCTGTTTTTT.

This clone was seen only once. The rearrangement joins TRBV12-3 or TRBV12-4 to TRBJ2-1; D is unclear. The CDR3 is 13 amino acids. Trimming pared 2 bases from V and 4 bases from J, leaving 6 bases between. In DNA, the CDR3 is TGTGCCAGCAGTTTACGCGGTTACAATGAGCAGTTCTTC. Translated: CASSLRGYNEQFF.

This rearrangement joins TRBV7-6 to TRBJ2-7; 8 bases match TRBD2. Germline CDR1 SGHVS, CDR2 FNYEAQ. The ends lost 5 bases at V and 5 bases at J; junction bases unmatched: 11. CDR3 length: 15 residues. Here the CDR3 DNA reads TGTGCCAGCAGCCCAACCCGGACTAGCTCGGACGAGCAGTACTTC. Residues: CASSPTRTSSDEQYF.

V gene TRBV19 combines with J gene TRBJ1-2, with 7 positions matching TRBD1. The J segment lost 7 bases and the V segment lost 6 bases, leaving 17 bases of the junction unmatched. Germline CDR1 is LNHDA and CDR2 is SQIVND (reference sequence). The CDR3 sequence is 16 residues long. In nucleotides, the CDR3 is TGTGCCAGTAGCTTGACAGGGTGGGCCCAACAATCTGGCTACACCTTC. It is translated as CASSLTGWAQQSGYTF.

Only a few counts were recorded for this clone. The rearrangement links TRBV6-5 to TRBJ2-6; no clear D gene. Germline V gene lookup returns CDR1 MNHEY and CDR2 SVGAGI. V gave up 4 bases and J gave up 4 bases, with 14 bases separating them. The CDR3 is 16 residues long. This chain's CDR3 is CASSSVSVSGANVLTF. CDR3 in DNA: TGTGCCAGCAGTTCCGTCAGCGTCTCCGGGGCCAACGTCCTGACTTTC.

This clone was recorded only once. The rearrangement uses TRBV28 and TRBJ1-2; D possibly corresponds to TRBD1 (5 bases). CDR1 and CDR2 (germline): MDHEN, SYDVKM. This CDR3 is built from 14 residues. Trimming pared 3 bases from V and 6 bases from J, leaving 14 bases between. CDR3 DNA: TGTGCCAGCAGTTTTAATGGGGCGCTCGATGGCTACACCTTC. This translates into CASSFNGALDGYTF.

V usage is TRBV2 and J usage is TRBJ2-3; 7 bases map to TRBD2. The CDR3 contains 15 residues. Germline CDR1 and CDR2: SNHLY and FYNNEI. V dropped 7 bases and J dropped 3; count of bases not matched to a gene: 10. The CDR3 DNA sequence: TGTGCCAGCACCATGGGGGGGATGGATACAGATACGCAGTATTTT. Encoded protein: CASTMGGMDTDTQYF.

J is TRBJ2-2 and V is TRBV21-1; the tabulated D call, TRBD2, remains unverified against the DNA. TRBV21-1 represents a pseudogene. The CDR3 length is 17 residues. The CDR3 here is CASSKALGGGHTGELFF. The CDR3 nucleotides are TGTGCCAGCAGCAAAGCGCTTGGGGGAGGACACACCGGGGAGCTGTTTTTT.

The chain couples TRBV5-5 to TRBJ1-1, with 7 bases lining up with TRBD1. With V trimmed by 4 bases and J by 5 bases, 8 bases remained unmatched. CDR3 size: 14 residues. The V gene's germline CDR1 is SGHKS and CDR2 YYEKEE (reference sequence). CDR3 amino acids: CASSLGQSRTEAFF. The CDR3 nucleotides read TGTGCCAGCAGCCTGGGACAGTCGAGGACTGAAGCTTTCTTT.

The V and J genes are TRBV7-3 and TRBJ2-2, with 7 bases matching TRBD1. V trimming: 4 bases; J trimming: 2 bases; junction bases outside the gene matches: 10. Germline V lookup: CDR1 SGHTA, CDR2 FQGTGA. The CDR3 spans 17 residues. CDR3 sequence: CASSSIPGTDNTGELFF. The CDR3 bases are TGTGCCAGCAGCTCGATCCCCGGGACAGACAACACCGGGGAGCTGTTTTTT.

This chain connects TRBV7-2 to TRBJ1-6; tentative D call: TRBD1 (5 bases). The V and J ends lost 3 bases and 8 bases respectively, with 11 bases between them. The CDR3 has 14 residues. The germline V gene has CDR1 SGHTA and CDR2 FQGNSA. The CDR3 reads CASSFRVRDSPLHF. CDR3 in DNA: TGTGCCAGCAGCTTTAGGGTCAGGGATTCACCCCTCCACTTT.

This clone was observed a handful of times. The rearrangement uses TRBV2 and TRBJ1-6; D may be TRBD1 (6 bases). This CDR3 has 15 residues. V lost 6 bases, J lost 7 bases, and 16 bases lay in between. Germline-derived CDR1 and CDR2 are SNHLY and FYNNEI. CDR3 amino acids: CASSLRQDSNSPLHF. CDR3 in DNA: TGTGCCAGCAGCCTAAGACAGGATTCAAATTCACCCCTCCACTTT.

The chain links TRBV4-1 to TRBJ2-7; TRBD2 agrees at 10 bases. Germline CDR1 and CDR2: MGHRA and YSYEKL. V dropped 3 bases and J dropped 5; count of bases not matched to a gene: 7. The CDR3 runs to 15 residues. CDR3 amino acids: CASSHVTSGIHEQYF. The CDR3 nucleotides are TGCGCCAGCAGCCATGTTACTAGCGGGATACACGAGCAGTACTTC.

V gene TRBV5-1 combines with J gene TRBJ2-5; possible D gene TRBD1, 6 bases. V was cut by 4 bases and J by 4 bases, with 14 bases left in between. In germline, CDR1 is SGHRS, CDR2 YFSETQ. CDR3 length equals 14 residues. This CDR3 reads CASSDLGARETQYF. The CDR3 DNA follows: TGCGCCAGCAGCGACTTGGGGGCTCGAGAGACCCAGTACTTC. The full variable domain, in which reference TRBV5-1 and TRBJ2-5 provide the parts outside the CDR3, is KAGVTQTPRYLIKTRGQQVTLSCSPISGHRSVSWYQQTPGQGLQFLFEYFSETQRNKGNFPGRFSGRQFSNSRSEMNVSTLELGDSALYLCASSDLGARETQYFGPGTRLLVL.

The chain has TRBV5-1 and TRBJ1-2; unclear D gene. Deletions cut 5 bases from V and 1 base from J, with 12 bases between. The CDR3 length is 14 residues. Germline CDR1 reads SGHRS; CDR2 reads YFSETQ. The CDR3 coding sequence is TGCGCCAGCAGTCCACCATCAGATAACTATGGCTACACCTTC. Protein product: CASSPPSDNYGYTF.

J is TRBJ2-1 and V is TRBV3-1 (or the pseudogene TRBV3-2); 12 nucleotides align to TRBD2. CDR1 is LGHDT, CDR2 YNNKEL, per germline (reference sequence). This CDR3 is built from 20 residues. Trimming cost V 1 base and J 0 bases; bases outside gene matches: 10. CDR3 DNA: TGTGCCAGCAGCCAAGGGGACTCTAGCGGGAGGGAGAGCTCCTACAATGAGCAGTTCTTC. Translated: CASSQGDSSGRESSYNEQFF.